The source of this TCR beta chain is a study of blood T cell repertoires in COVID-19. About the study: The analysed material was cDNA or gDNA that came from T cells, B-cell-depleted T cells, or PBMCs.

Recruitment covered about 26 US areas and drew participants whose ages spanned roughly 18 to 100 years. Categorization into cohorts depended on clinical history that participants reported. Someone with COVID-19 had been met by exposed participants within 2 weeks before study entry. The CDR3 loop spans 10 amino acids. The germline gives CDR1 DFQATT, CDR2 SNEGSKA (reference sequence). Trimming left V 0 bases short and J 9 bases short, with 3 bases between. Repertoires were generated with immunoSEQ multiplex PCR, while TCRdb's copy carries only in-frame clones and drops some. The data contain 300,000 to 400,000 clones, approximately 91% of them singletons.

The chain employs TRBV20-1 and TRBJ1-3; D remains unclear. The receptor was isolated from a woman under 40 who had been exposed to COVID-19. The sample comprised PBMCs or T cells enriched from blood (not recorded which). CDR3: CSARDGTIYF. The CDR3 nucleotides are TGCAGTGCTAGAGACGGCACCATATATTTT.